The clone carrying this T cell receptor (beta chain) was seen a handful of times. Its antigen is unidentified. Via MiXCR, TCRdb re-called the 5' RACE reads, giving one row per CDR3 protein. The table shows roughly 9,800 distinct CDR3 sequences, with around half occurring only once. This sample stems from a study of spatial heterogeneity in lung cancer. Time point denoted: sample taken at primary tumor resection. No cells were sorted before sequencing. The whole RNA sequenced was extracted from tumor, nontumor lung or frozen PBMC. Study outcomes and limitations: Counts of expanded intratumoral alpha and beta TCRs tracked tumor mutation counts.

CDR3 length equals 15 residues. The germline V and J ends were trimmed by 3 bases and 2 bases, with 11 bases remaining between them. CDR1 is MGHRA, CDR2 YSYEKL, per germline. V gene TRBV4-1 combines with J gene TRBJ2-1, with D possibly TRBD2 on 6 matching bases. The sample here was lung tumor tissue, taken at surgery. This clonotype originated in a female donor with early-stage non-small cell lung cancer. The CDR3 region has the DNA TGCGCCAGCAGCCAGGGACTTCCCGCCTACAATGAGCAGTTCTTC. This gives the protein CASSQGLPAYNEQFF.